A single sample is the source of the 21 T cell receptor beta chains below, sequenced in a study of blood T cell repertoires in COVID-19. The protocol was immunoSEQ multiplex PCR, while the TCRdb copy is restricted to in-frame clones and leaves out a portion. This repertoire shows over 50,000 clones, about 90% found once; its top ten account for approximately 4.7%. Sequencing was carried out using peripheral blood. The receptors were sampled from a human donor in a cohort sampled during active COVID-19.

The rearrangement uses TRBV2 and TRBJ1-5; possible D gene TRBD1, 5 bases. This CDR3 spans 15 amino acids. CDR1 SNHLY and CDR2 FYNNEI come from the germline V gene. The V gene lost 7 bases and the J gene lost 2 bases, with 15 bases spanning the gap. The DNA for the CDR3 is TGTGCCAGCAACGACCAGGGAACACGCAATCAGCCCCAGCATTTT. Translating gives CASNDQGTRNQPQHF. The full variable domain, rest sourced from reference TRBV2 and TRBJ1-5, is EPEVTQTPSHQVTQMGQEVILRCVPISNHLYFYWYRQILGQKVEFLVSFYNNEISEKSEIFDDQFSVERPDGSNFTLKIRSTKLEDSAMYFCASNDQGTRNQPQHFGDGTRLSIL.

The rearrangement links TRBV19 to TRBJ1-1, with 9 bases fitting TRBD1. Germline V CDR1 and CDR2: LNHDA, SQIVND (reference sequence). V lost 6 bases, J lost 6 bases, and 2 bases stayed unmatched. This CDR3 region has 12 residues. Written as DNA, the CDR3 is TGTGCCAGTAGACGACAGGGGGCTGAAGCTTTCTTT. Translating gives CASRRQGAEAFF.

The V gene is TRBV24-1, the J gene TRBJ2-5; the match to TRBD1 covers 8 bases. The V segment lost 6 bases and the J segment 2 bases; nucleotides outside the gene matches: 4. The length of the CDR3 is 14 residues. CDR1 is KGHDR, CDR2 SFDVKD, per germline. The CDR3 region has the DNA TGTGCCACCAGTAGCCACAGGGGGCAAGAGACCCAGTACTTC. Its protein is CATSSHRGQETQYF.

The chain uses TRBV5-1 and TRBJ2-1; 11 bases match TRBD1. Trimming cost V 7 bases and J 9 bases; bases outside gene matches: 12. The V gene's germline CDR1 is SGHRS and CDR2 YFSETQ. There are 15 residues in the CDR3. CDR3 coding DNA: TGCGCCAGCCGCCCATCGAGGACAGGGGGCGTTGAGCAGTTCTTC. Translated, it gives CASRPSRTGGVEQFF.

The chain uses TRBV30 and TRBJ2-1; possible D gene TRBD2, 6 bases. V shed 8 bases and J shed 9 bases, with 23 bases lying between them. Looked up from germline, CDR1 is GTSNPN and CDR2 is SVGIG (reference sequence). The CDR3 is 14 amino acids. CDR3: CARTATSLIGEQFF. CDR3 bases: TGTGCCCGAACAGCCACTAGCCTGATTGGTGAGCAGTTCTTC.

The CDR3 DNA reads as TGCGCCAGCAGGCCCACTAGCGGTGGGAATGAGCAGTTCTTC. Residues: CASRPTSGGNEQFF. The chain recombines TRBV5-1 with TRBJ2-1; the match to TRBD2 covers 8 bases. The germline CDR1 and CDR2 sequences are SGHRS and YFSETQ. With V trimmed by 5 bases and J by 7 bases, 8 bases remained unmatched. This CDR3 region has 14 residues.

The chain employs TRBV9 and TRBJ1-4; D is possibly TRBD1 (6 bases). With 0 bases removed from V and 0 bases from J, the gap between germline ends came to 15 bases. Germline V gives CDR1 SGDLS, CDR2 YYNGEE. The CDR3 extends over 18 amino acids. CDR3: CASSVAGGGKATNEKLFF. The CDR3 DNA is TGTGCCAGCAGCGTAGCTGGGGGGGGCAAAGCAACTAATGAAAAACTGTTTTTT.

The J gene is TRBJ2-7, the V gene TRBV6-2 or TRBV6-3, with D perhaps TRBD1 (6 bases). V was trimmed by 2 bases and J by 0 bases, leaving 20 bases between them. Looked up from germline, CDR1 is MNHEY and CDR2 is SVGEGT. This CDR3 is built from 18 residues. The CDR3 sequence is CASSYLGRGAQGSYEQYF. In nucleotides, the CDR3 is TGTGCCAGCAGTTACCTCGGCAGAGGGGCACAGGGCTCCTACGAGCAGTACTTC.

The rearrangement joins TRBV19 to TRBJ2-6, with 10 positions matching TRBD1. Trimming removed 2 bases from V and 1 base from J; junction bases left unmatched: 2. The CDR3 has 17 residues. Per germline, CDR1 LNHDA and CDR2 SQIVND (reference sequence). The CDR3 coding sequence is TGTGCCAGTAGTATAAGACAGGGGGCTTCTGGGGCCAACGTCCTGACTTTC. It translates to CASSIRQGASGANVLTF.

Comment on this clone: The same CDR3 is also encoded by other DNA sequences in this sample. The chain carries TRBV5-1 and TRBJ2-7; the match to TRBD1 covers 8 bases. The CDR3 is made up of 15 amino acids. Germline V gene lookup returns CDR1 SGHRS and CDR2 YFSETQ. The V segment lost 0 bases and the J segment 2 bases; nucleotides outside the gene matches: 4. For the CDR3, the DNA is TGCGCCAGCAGCTTGGTGGCAGGGGGCCCCTACGAGCAGTACTTC. This gives the protein CASSLVAGGPYEQYF.

The chain carries TRBV5-6 and TRBJ2-5; perhaps TRBD2 as D (5 bases). The CDR3 contains 15 residues. Germline CDR1 reads SGHDT; CDR2 reads YYEEEE. Deletions cut 2 bases from V and 4 bases from J, with 15 bases between. The CDR3 region is CASSFNGNGGETQYF. CDR3 in DNA: TGTGCCAGCAGCTTTAACGGGAATGGTGGAGAGACCCAGTACTTC.

The CDR3 DNA is TGTGCCAGCAGCCAAGATCGCTTAGTTAATACGCAGTATTTT. It yields the protein CASSQDRLVNTQYF. J is TRBJ2-3 and V is TRBV4-2; D gene ambiguous. This CDR3 is built from 14 residues. V was trimmed by 0 bases and J by 7 bases, leaving 11 bases between them. The germline V gene has CDR1 LGHNA and CDR2 YNFKEQ.

This chain connects TRBV27 to TRBJ2-1; 11 positions match TRBD1. This CDR3 region has 17 residues. V was pared by 3 bases and J by 2 bases, with 6 bases of the junction left unmatched. Germline values: CDR1 MNHEY, CDR2 SMNVEV (reference sequence). The CDR3 protein is CASSFDPDRGPYNEQFF. CDR3 bases: TGTGCCAGCAGTTTCGACCCGGACAGGGGGCCCTACAATGAGCAGTTCTTC.

The rearrangement uses TRBV14 and TRBJ2-2; D remains ambiguous. The CDR3 is 15 amino acids. CDR1 SGHDN and CDR2 FVKESK come from the germline V gene. V lost 1 base, J lost 1 base, and 7 bases lay in between. For the CDR3, the DNA is TGTGCCAGCAGCCAAGCCCGGGTGAACACCGGGGAGCTGTTTTTT. Protein: CASSQARVNTGELFF. Full variable domain (remainder filled in from reference TRBV14 and TRBJ2-2): EAGVTQFPSHSVIEKGQTVTLRCDPISGHDNLYWYRRVMGKEIKFLLHFVKESKQDESGMPNNRFLAERTGGTYSTLKVQPAELEDSGVYFCASSQARVNTGELFFGEGSRLTVL.

J is TRBJ2-3 and V is TRBV5-4, with D tentatively TRBD2 (5 bases). With 3 bases removed from V and 8 bases from J, the gap between germline ends came to 16 bases. The CDR3 runs to 14 residues. CDR1 SGHNT and CDR2 YYREEE come from the germline V gene (reference sequence). The CDR3 sequence: CASSWTPSSGTQYF. The CDR3 bases are TGTGCCAGCAGCTGGACTCCCAGTTCGGGTACGCAGTATTTT.

V is TRBV28 and J is TRBJ2-7; 8 bases align to TRBD2. Germline V gene lookup returns CDR1 MDHEN and CDR2 SYDVKM. CDR3 size: 14 residues. V lost 5 bases and J lost 1; bases outside the gene matches: 4. The DNA of the CDR3 is TGTGCCAGCAGTATAGCGGGACGGTCCTACGAGCAGTACTTC. Translating it yields CASSIAGRSYEQYF.

V gene TRBV3-1 (or the pseudogene TRBV3-2) combines with J gene TRBJ2-7; a possible D gene is TRBD2 (5 bases). This CDR3 comprises 13 residues. Trimming removed 0 bases at V and 7 bases at J, with 10 bases between. The germline CDR1 and CDR2 sequences are LGHDT and YNNKEL (reference sequence). CDR3 in DNA: TGTGCCAGCAGCCAAGATACGGGGTGGGAGCAGTACTTC. Its protein is CASSQDTGWEQYF.

V and J are TRBV5-6 and TRBJ2-7; tentatively, D is TRBD2 (5 bases). Per the germline V gene, CDR1 is SGHDT and CDR2 is YYEEEE. The CDR3 spans 12 residues. Trimming pared 5 bases from V and 4 bases from J, leaving 10 bases between. This CDR3 reads CASRVRGYEQYF. CDR3 bases: TGTGCCAGCAGGGTGAGAGGGTACGAGCAGTACTTC.

The chain has TRBV19 and TRBJ2-6, with D maybe TRBD1 (5 bases). The CDR3 runs 15 residues. Trimming removed 3 bases at V and 4 bases at J, with 10 bases between. Germline assignment: CDR1 LNHDA and CDR2 SQIVND (reference sequence). The DNA of the CDR3 is TGTGCCAGTAGTATTCAAGGGGCCGGGGCCAACGTCCTGACTTTC. Residues: CASSIQGAGANVLTF.

V and J are TRBV7-9 and TRBJ2-3, with TRBD2 matching 8 bases. The CDR3 consists of 17 residues. Germline-derived CDR1 and CDR2 are SEHNR and FQNEAQ (reference sequence). V was clipped by 6 bases and J by 0 bases; unmatched bases: 11. The CDR3 DNA reads as TGTGCCAGCAGTCCCCGGGAGGGGGTCACTAGCACAGATACGCAGTATTTT. Its protein product is CASSPREGVTSTDTQYF.

Only one count was recorded for this clone. This rearrangement joins TRBV10-3 to TRBJ2-3, with 13 bases that match TRBD2. Per germline, CDR1 ENHRY and CDR2 SYGVKD. There are 14 residues in the CDR3. With 6 bases clipped from V and 7 bases from J, the junction kept 4 bases outside the gene matches. Written as DNA, the CDR3 is TGTGCCATCAGCCCGGGACTAGCGGGAAATACGCAGTATTTT. Amino acid sequence: CAISPGLAGNTQYF.